This TCR beta chain emerged from a study of patients and donors after allogeneic stem cell transplantation. TCRdb re-called the RT-PCR reads with MiXCR, one entry per CDR3 protein. The table lists about a million distinct CDR3 sequences, around 17% of them singletons. The V and J ends lost 5 bases and 0 bases, in that order; junction bases with no gene match: 12. CDR3 length: 19 amino acids. The germline gives CDR1 SGHVS, CDR2 FQNEAQ. The source material was blood, either unsorted or a sorted T cell fraction (not recorded which). This receptor was obtained from a human donor who was either an allogeneic HSCT recipient or a stem cell or donor lymphocyte infusion donor (not recorded which). It is not recorded whose cells these are; they may come from a transplant donor. The rearrangement links TRBV7-8 to TRBJ2-1; 11 nucleotides line up with TRBD2. CDR3 region: CASSTSGRTLVGSYNEQFF. CDR3 DNA: TGTGCCAGCAGCACTAGCGGGAGAACCCTTGTCGGCTCCTACAATGAGCAGTTCTTC.